This T cell receptor (beta chain) was documented in a study of blood T cell repertoires in COVID-19. In the study overall: Donors in the United States, Italy and Spain gave samples during acute or convalescent COVID-19. Sources were T cells, B-cell-depleted T cells, or PBMCs; the material itself was cDNA or gDNA.

The germline V gene encodes CDR1 LGHDT and CDR2 YNNKEL (reference sequence). The ends lost 0 bases at V and 2 bases at J; junction bases unmatched: 8. This CDR3 is built from 17 residues. In the original workflow: Scientists estimated how many nucleated cells there were by amplifying reference gene primers. TCRdb's table, derived via immunoSEQ multiplex PCR, lists solely in-frame clones and lacks some. That table gives V, J and clone size, and the DNA gave D and trimming. This table has approximately 200,000 clones, roughly 90% appearing once. What was sequenced was peripheral blood. This sequence was found in an older woman with acute or convalescent COVID-19. This chain joins TRBV3-1 (or the pseudogene TRBV3-2) and TRBJ2-3, with TRBD1 identical over 7 bases. CDR3 nucleotides: TGTGCCAGCAGCCAAGATCTTGTGAGGGGGCTCACAGATACGCAGTATTTT. It translates to CASSQDLVRGLTDTQYF.